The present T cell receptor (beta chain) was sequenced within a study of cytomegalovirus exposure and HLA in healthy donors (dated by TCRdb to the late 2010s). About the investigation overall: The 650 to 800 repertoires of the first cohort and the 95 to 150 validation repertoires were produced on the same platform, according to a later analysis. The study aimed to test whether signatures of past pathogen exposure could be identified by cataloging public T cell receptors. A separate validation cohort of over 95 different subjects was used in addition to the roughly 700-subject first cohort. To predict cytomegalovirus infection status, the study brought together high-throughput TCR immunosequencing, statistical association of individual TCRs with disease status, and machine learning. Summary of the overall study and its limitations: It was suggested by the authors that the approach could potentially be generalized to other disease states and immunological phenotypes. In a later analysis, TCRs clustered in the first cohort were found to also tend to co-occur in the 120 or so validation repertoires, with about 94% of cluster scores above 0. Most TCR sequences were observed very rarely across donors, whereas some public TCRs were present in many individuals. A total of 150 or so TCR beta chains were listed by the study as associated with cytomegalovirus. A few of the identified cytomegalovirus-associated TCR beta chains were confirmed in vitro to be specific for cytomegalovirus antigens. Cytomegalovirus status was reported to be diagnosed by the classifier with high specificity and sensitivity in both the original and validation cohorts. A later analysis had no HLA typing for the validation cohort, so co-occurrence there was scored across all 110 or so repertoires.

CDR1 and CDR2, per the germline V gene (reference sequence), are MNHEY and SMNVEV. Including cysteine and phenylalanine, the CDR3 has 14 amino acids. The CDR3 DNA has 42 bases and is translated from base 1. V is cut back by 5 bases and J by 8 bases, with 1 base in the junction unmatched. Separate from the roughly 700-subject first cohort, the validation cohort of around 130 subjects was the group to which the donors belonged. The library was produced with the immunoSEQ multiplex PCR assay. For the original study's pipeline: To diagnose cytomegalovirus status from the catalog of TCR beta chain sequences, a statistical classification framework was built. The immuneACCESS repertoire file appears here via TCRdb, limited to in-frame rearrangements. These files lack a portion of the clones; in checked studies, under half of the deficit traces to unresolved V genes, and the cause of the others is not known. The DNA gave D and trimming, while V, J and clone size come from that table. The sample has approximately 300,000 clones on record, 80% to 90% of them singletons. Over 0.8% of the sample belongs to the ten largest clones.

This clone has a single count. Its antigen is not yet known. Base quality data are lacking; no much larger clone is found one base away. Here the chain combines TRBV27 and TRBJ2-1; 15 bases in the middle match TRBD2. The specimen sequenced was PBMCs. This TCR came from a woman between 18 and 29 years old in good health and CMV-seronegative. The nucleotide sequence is TGTGCCAGCAGTCGGACTAGCGGGAGGGATGAGCAGTTCTTC. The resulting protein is CASSRTSGRDEQFF.